The sequence of this TCR beta chain was determined in a study of monozygotic twins with inflammatory bowel disease. Overall study findings and caveats: Especially with disease activity, IBD patients shared fewer clonotypes with others than healthy twins did. Differing T cell subtypes remained indistinguishable.

Germline V lookup: CDR1 SGHRS, CDR2 YFSETQ. The CDR3 extends over 13 amino acids. One entry per CDR3 protein, without DNA, is what TCRdb gives after re-calling the 5' RACE reads. The sample has over 130,000 distinct CDR3 sequences, and its top ten clones hold 2.4%. Worth noting for this clonotype: Its antigen remains unidentified.

The sequenced material came from blood. This TCR came from a human donor with ulcerative colitis or Crohn's disease, or a healthy co-twin of an affected twin (not recorded which). The chain employs TRBV5-1 and TRBJ2-1. The CDR3 reads CASSLQQYNEQFF. Combining the CDR3 with reference TRBV5-1 and TRBJ2-1 gives the whole variable domain KAGVTQTPRYLIKTRGQQVTLSCSPISGHRSVSWYQQTPGQGLQFLFEYFSETQRNKGNFPGRFSGRQFSNSRSEMNVSTLELGDSALYLCASSLQQYNEQFFGPGTRLTVL.